This T cell receptor (beta chain) was found in a study of cytomegalovirus exposure and HLA in healthy donors. Looking at the study overall: Early released data had about 85 million unique TCRs, all coming from HLA-typed donors. Whole-study findings and limits: A few V segments could not be told apart, such as TRBV6-2 and TRBV6-3, and were left out. A later analysis showed that HLA-associated TCR beta chains had undergone more clonal expansion than equally common others.

The junction had 1 base not matched to a gene; V was cut back by 5 bases and J by 8 bases. The CDR3 runs to 13 residues. Per germline, CDR1 SGHRS and CDR2 YFSETQ. About this clone itself: The target antigen is unknown.

In the PCR, 60 Vbeta and 13 Jbeta primers were used. Under the authors' procedure: In a later analysis, the count reached approximately 80 million unique TCR beta chains, with approximately 10 million shared. The table came from immunoSEQ multiplex PCR; TCRdb's copy has only in-frame clones and leaves some out. V and J calls and clone size come straight from that table; D and trimming were deduced from the DNA. The sample has about 170,000 clones, approximately 70% seen once. Specimen: PBMCs. The V and J genes are TRBV5-1 and TRBJ2-3; TRBD2 matches 14 bases. This sequence originates from a woman between 18 and 30 years old in good health and CMV-seropositive. Here the CDR3 DNA reads TGCGCCAGCAGGGGGACTAGCGGGGGTACGCAGTATTTT. This gives the protein CASRGTSGGTQYF.